Presented here are 30 T cell receptor beta chains from one specimen sequenced in a study of cytomegalovirus exposure and HLA in healthy donors (dated by TCRdb to about 2017). The method was the immunoSEQ multiplex PCR assay. The multiplex PCR relied on a mix of 60 forward primers for TCR Vbeta segments and 13 reverse primers for TCR Jbeta segments. As stored in TCRdb, this immuneACCESS dataset retains in-frame rearrangements with V and J assigned. A fraction of the clones does not appear; measured against another copy, unresolved V genes explain less than half of the discrepancy, and the remainder lacks a known reason. The sample contains roughly 200,000 clones, 80% to 90% of them found a single time. The ten largest make up around 1.4% of the sample. Sample: PBMCs. The receptor source for this set is a man aged 30 to 45 in good health and CMV-seronegative.

The V call is TRBV13, the J call TRBJ2-2; the D gene is possibly TRBD2 (5 bases). The V and J ends lost 6 bases and 5 bases respectively, with 13 bases between them. Germline assignment: CDR1 PRHDT and CDR2 FYEKMQ (reference sequence). The CDR3 totals 14 residues. For the CDR3, the DNA is TGTGCCAGCAGGAGGGCCCCGTCGACCGGGGAGCTGTTTTTT. Encoded protein: CASRRAPSTGELFF. Full variable domain (outside the CDR3, taken from reference TRBV13 and TRBJ2-2): AAGVIQSPRHLIKEKRETATLKCYPIPRHDTVYWYQQGPGQDPQFLISFYEKMQSDKGSIPDRFSAQQFSDYHSELNMSSLELGDSALYFCASRRAPSTGELFFGEGSRLTVL.

The rearrangement joins TRBV19 to TRBJ1-1; the match to TRBD1 covers 8 bases. Per germline, CDR1 LNHDA and CDR2 SQIVND (reference sequence). This CDR3 is built from 14 residues. The V segment lost 9 bases and the J segment 1 base; nucleotides outside the gene matches: 7. CDR3 amino acids: CASIPGQENTEAFF. The CDR3 DNA follows: TGTGCCAGCATACCGGGACAGGAGAACACTGAAGCTTTCTTT.

The chain couples TRBV5-1 to TRBJ2-7, with 10 bases matching TRBD1. Trimming took 6 bases from V and 1 from J; bases not matched to a gene: 10. Germline CDR1 and CDR2: SGHRS and YFSETQ. CDR3 length: 16 residues. This CDR3 is CASTLQPGQGSYEQYF. The CDR3 DNA reads as TGCGCCAGCACACTACAACCGGGACAGGGGTCCTACGAGCAGTACTTC.

The V gene is TRBV18, the J gene TRBJ2-7, with D possibly matching TRBD2 (6 bases). CDR3 length: 15 amino acids. Germline CDR1 and CDR2: KGHSH and LQKENI. V was clipped by 6 bases and J by 0 bases, with 15 bases between them. The CDR3 DNA reads TGTGCCAGCTCCTCCCGGGGGTCTCCCTCCTACGAGCAGTACTTC. The encoded protein is CASSSRGSPSYEQYF. Looking up the rest from reference TRBV18 and TRBJ2-7 gives the full variable domain: NAGVMQNPRHLVRRRGQEARLRCSPMKGHSHVYWYRQLPEEGLKFMVYLQKENIIDESGMPKERFSAEFPKEGPSILRIQQVVRGDSAAYFCASSSRGSPSYEQYFGPGTRLTVT.

This clone showed up just once. The chain employs TRBV7-2 and TRBJ1-6; TRBD1 agrees at 7 bases. The CDR3 is 16 residues long. Germline V gene sequence: CDR1 SGHTA, CDR2 FQGNSA. V shed 2 bases and J 8 bases; nucleotides not matched to a gene: 9. CDR3 loop: CASSLRVVGGDSPLHF. CDR3 DNA: TGTGCCAGCAGCTTAAGAGTAGTAGGGGGCGATTCACCCCTCCACTTT.

The J gene is TRBJ2-1, the V gene TRBV15; possible D gene TRBD1, 6 bases. The germline CDR1 and CDR2 sequences are LNHNV and YYDKDF (reference sequence). Deletions cut 5 bases from V and 2 bases from J, with 16 bases between. The CDR3 runs 16 residues. The CDR3 DNA is TGTGCCACCAGCCTGCCGGGACAAGTGCCCTACAATGAGCAGTTCTTC. Amino acid sequence: CATSLPGQVPYNEQFF.

The V and J genes are TRBV11-2 and TRBJ1-4; D uncertain. Germline CDR1 and CDR2: SGHAT and FQNNGV. Trimming left V 4 bases short and J 0 bases short, with 3 bases between. The CDR3 length is 13 residues. The CDR3 region is CASSSTTNEKLFF. CDR3 coding DNA: TGTGCCAGCAGCTCAACAACTAATGAAAAACTGTTTTTT.

The gene calls are TRBV29-1 and TRBJ2-3; 13 nucleotides align to TRBD2. The ends lost 5 bases at V and 1 base at J; junction bases unmatched: 3. The CDR3 is 15 residues long. Germline V CDR1 and CDR2: SQVTM, ANQGSEA. The CDR3 DNA reads TGCAGCGTTACCGGGACTAGCGGGGGCACAGATACGCAGTATTTT. It specifies CSVTGTSGGTDTQYF.

The chain recombines TRBV19 with TRBJ2-2, with 9 nucleotides matching TRBD1. J gave up 0 bases and V 8 bases, and 13 bases lay outside the gene matches. The length of the CDR3 is 18 residues. Per the germline V gene, CDR1 is LNHDA and CDR2 is SQIVND (reference sequence). The CDR3 region has the DNA TGTGCCAGTTGCACTGGGACAGGGCTTGGCCCGAACACCGGGGAGCTGTTTTTT. Its protein is CASCTGTGLGPNTGELFF.

The chain recombines TRBV7-9 with TRBJ2-3, with 9 bases matching TRBD1. This CDR3 spans 15 amino acids. Trimming took 2 bases from V and 3 from J; bases not matched to a gene: 3. Germline assignment: CDR1 SEHNR and CDR2 FQNEAQ (reference sequence). CDR3 DNA sequence: TGTGCCAGCAGCTTATTGACAGGGGGAACAGATACGCAGTATTTT. Protein: CASSLLTGGTDTQYF. Filled out from reference TRBV7-9 and TRBJ2-3, the complete variable domain reads DTGVSQNPRHKITKRGQNVTFRCDPISEHNRLYWYRQTLGQGPEFLTYFQNEAQLEKSRLLSDRFSAERPKGSFSTLEIQRTEQGDSAMYLCASSLLTGGTDTQYFGPGTRLTVL.

This clone occurred once. This rearrangement joins TRBV19 to TRBJ1-1, with 7 nucleotides matching TRBD1. Germline V CDR1 and CDR2: LNHDA, SQIVND (reference sequence). The CDR3 loop spans 14 amino acids. V was pared by 7 bases and J by 8 bases, with 13 bases of the junction left unmatched. The CDR3 coding sequence is TGTGCCAGTACGTTCGGACAGGCGAGGGGGGAAGCTTTCTTT. Translation: CASTFGQARGEAFF. Full variable domain (remainder filled in from reference TRBV19 and TRBJ1-1): DGGITQSPKYLFRKEGQNVTLSCEQNLNHDAMYWYRQDPGQGLRLIYYSQIVNDFQKGDIAEGYSVSREKKESFPLTVTSAQKNPTAFYLCASTFGQARGEAFFGQGTRLTVV.

The chain employs TRBV7-2 and TRBJ2-1; unclear D gene. The CDR3 contains 15 residues. Germline CDR1 and CDR2: SGHTA and FQGNSA. V was pared by 4 bases and J by 0 bases, with 10 bases between. This chain's CDR3 is CASSYQSSSYNEQFF. CDR3 coding DNA: TGTGCCAGCAGCTACCAATCGAGCTCCTACAATGAGCAGTTCTTC.

V gene TRBV2 combines with J gene TRBJ1-6; D is ambiguous. V was cut by 4 bases and J by 9 bases, with 16 bases left in between. The CDR3 consists of 15 residues. Germline-derived CDR1 and CDR2 are SNHLY and FYNNEI. The CDR3 protein is CASSGLGSLSSPLHF. The CDR3 bases are TGTGCCAGCAGTGGTCTGGGGAGTTTAAGTTCACCCCTCCACTTT.

CDR3 loop: CASSTQGDTGELFF. The CDR3 DNA reads as TGTGCCAGCAGCACCCAGGGTGACACCGGGGAGCTGTTTTTT. V is TRBV7-2 and J is TRBJ2-2, with TRBD1 as a possible D gene (5 bases). Germline loops: CDR1 SGHTA, CDR2 FQGNSA. Trimming left V 5 bases short and J 3 bases short, with 10 bases between. This CDR3 region has 14 residues.

The chain has TRBV7-2 and TRBJ1-1; tentatively, D is TRBD1 (6 bases). V was trimmed by 0 bases and J by 4 bases, leaving 9 bases between them. The germline gives CDR1 SGHTA, CDR2 FQGNSA. The CDR3 sequence is 14 residues long. The CDR3 DNA sequence: TGTGCCAGCAGCTTAGCGCGAGGGGGCACTGAAGCTTTCTTT. It codes for CASSLARGGTEAFF.

CDR3 bases: TGTGCCAGCAGCTTGGCTGGGCATGGCTACACCTTC. Protein product: CASSLAGHGYTF. The chain joins TRBV5-8 to TRBJ1-2, with D uncertain. The CDR3 runs to 12 residues. Trimming shortened V by 0 bases and J by 6 bases, and 6 bases separated the two germline ends. Germline V gives CDR1 SGHTS, CDR2 YDEGEE.

The chain uses TRBV25-1 and TRBJ1-6; tentative D call: TRBD1 (6 bases). V gave up 3 bases and J gave up 10 bases, with 13 bases separating them. Germline lookup yields CDR1 MGHDK and CDR2 SYGVNS. This CDR3 has 14 amino acids. This chain's CDR3 is CASSDTGRESPLHF. The CDR3 bases are TGTGCCAGCAGTGACACAGGGAGAGAGTCACCCCTCCACTTT.

The V call is TRBV7-9, the J call TRBJ1-5; D unclear. V gave up 3 bases and J gave up 0 bases, with 15 bases separating them. The CDR3 runs to 17 residues. The germline CDR1 and CDR2 sequences are SEHNR and FQNEAQ (reference sequence). The CDR3 is CASSFAGGPYSNQPQHF. The CDR3 DNA reads as TGTGCCAGCAGCTTTGCAGGAGGTCCCTATAGCAATCAGCCCCAGCATTTT.

The V and J genes are TRBV6-4 and TRBJ2-5; TRBD2 agrees at 8 bases. Germline-derived CDR1 and CDR2 are MRHNA and SNTAGT. CDR3 length equals 16 residues. J was trimmed by 3 bases and V by 10 bases; bases with no gene match: 16. CDR3 bases: TGTGCCAACACAACCCGGGGGGGAGGATGCAAAGAGACCCAGTACTTC. It translates to CANTTRGGGCKETQYF.

This clone was seen only once. The CDR3 nucleotides are TGTGCCAGCAGTGCCGGGACAGGGGGGTACGAGCAGTACTTC. Its protein is CASSAGTGGYEQYF. The J gene is TRBJ2-7, the V gene TRBV2; TRBD1 aligns across 11 bases. The CDR3 totals 14 residues. V was clipped by 4 bases and J by 4 bases; unmatched bases: 3. Germline-derived CDR1 and CDR2 are SNHLY and FYNNEI.

The chain uses TRBV4-1 and TRBJ2-7; perhaps TRBD1 as D (6 bases). The CDR3 consists of 14 residues. Germline loops: CDR1 MGHRA, CDR2 YSYEKL. Deletions cut 1 base from V and 6 bases from J, with 13 bases between. The CDR3 is CASSQGGGRSEQYF. As DNA, the CDR3 is TGCGCCAGCAGCCAAGGAGGGGGTAGGAGCGAGCAGTACTTC.

The chain recombines TRBV11-2 with TRBJ2-3, with 10 bases matching TRBD2. The CDR3 sequence is 12 residues long. V shed 10 bases, J shed 5 bases, and the junction held 3 bases outside the gene matches. The germline V gene encodes CDR1 SGHAT and CDR2 FQNNGV. The CDR3 loop reads CATTSGVDTQYF. For the CDR3, the DNA is TGTGCCACCACTAGCGGGGTAGATACGCAGTATTTT.

The chain joins TRBV2 to TRBJ1-5; 7 bases match TRBD1. V gave up 8 bases and J gave up 0 bases; unmatched junction bases: 7. Germline V CDR1 and CDR2: SNHLY, FYNNEI. The CDR3 has 15 amino acids. The chain's CDR3 is CASGTELNSNQPQHF. The CDR3 nucleotides are TGTGCCAGCGGGACAGAGCTCAATAGCAATCAGCCCCAGCATTTT.

Of note for this clone: The junction differs from germline at one of its ends, possibly a read error. This chain connects TRBV7-7 to TRBJ2-5, with D possibly TRBD1 on 5 matching bases. The CDR3 sequence is 14 residues long. Looked up from germline, CDR1 is SSHAT and CDR2 is FNYEAQ (reference sequence). The chain's CDR3 is CASSLVRTQETQYF. The CDR3 DNA is TGTGCTAGCAGCTTGGTACGGACACAAGAGACCCAGTACTTC.

The chain uses TRBV19 and TRBJ1-2, with 8 bases lining up with TRBD1. Looked up from germline, CDR1 is LNHDA and CDR2 is SQIVND (reference sequence). CDR3 length: 15 residues. The ends lost 5 bases at V and 0 bases at J; junction bases unmatched: 5. The CDR3 coding sequence is TGTGCCAGTAGTCAGGGGGCTCAACCTAACTATGGCTACACCTTC. It translates to CASSQGAQPNYGYTF.

The chain joins TRBV7-9 to TRBJ1-1, with D perhaps matching TRBD1 (6 bases). Trimming removed 1 base at V and 7 bases at J, with 13 bases between. Germline CDR1 and CDR2: SEHNR and FQNEAQ (reference sequence). The CDR3 spans 14 residues. This CDR3 is CASSLVKQGSEAFF. The CDR3 DNA reads as TGTGCCAGCAGCTTAGTGAAACAGGGCAGTGAAGCTTTCTTT. Complete variable domain (other parts from reference TRBV7-9 and TRBJ1-1): DTGVSQNPRHKITKRGQNVTFRCDPISEHNRLYWYRQTLGQGPEFLTYFQNEAQLEKSRLLSDRFSAERPKGSFSTLEIQRTEQGDSAMYLCASSLVKQGSEAFFGQGTRLTVV.

V and J are TRBV28 and TRBJ2-2; D unclear. Deletions cut 11 bases from V and 2 bases from J, with 9 bases between. CDR1 and CDR2 (germline): MDHEN, SYDVKM. The CDR3 is 12 amino acids. The CDR3 DNA reads as TGTGCCGCTTTGGCAAACACCGGGGAGCTGTTTTTT. Translation: CAALANTGELFF.

The chain is built from TRBV5-4 and TRBJ2-5; the match to TRBD2 covers 11 bases. The CDR3 is made up of 16 amino acids. Germline CDR1 SGHNT, CDR2 YYREEE (reference sequence). V gave up 4 bases and J gave up 5 bases; unmatched junction bases: 10. The CDR3 loop reads CASSRWTSGLGETQYF. DNA of the CDR3: TGTGCCAGCAGCCGCTGGACTAGCGGGCTCGGGGAGACCCAGTACTTC.

The CDR3 loop is CASSSTGGVNEQFF. The CDR3 nucleotides read TGCGCCAGCAGCTCGACAGGGGGCGTGAATGAGCAGTTCTTC. The chain couples TRBV5-1 to TRBJ2-1; 10 bases match TRBD1. CDR3 length: 14 amino acids. Germline trimming cut 3 bases from V and 7 bases from J; bases unmatched to any gene: 4. Germline assignment: CDR1 SGHRS and CDR2 YFSETQ.

V is TRBV9 and J is TRBJ2-1; D not resolved. V was cut by 4 bases and J by 4 bases, with 21 bases left in between. The germline V gene encodes CDR1 SGDLS and CDR2 YYNGEE. This CDR3 comprises 17 residues. CDR3 sequence (DNA): TGTGCCAGCAGCCGAGCCGGGTTGGTCCCCCAGTACAATGAGCAGTTCTTC. Translated: CASSRAGLVPQYNEQFF.